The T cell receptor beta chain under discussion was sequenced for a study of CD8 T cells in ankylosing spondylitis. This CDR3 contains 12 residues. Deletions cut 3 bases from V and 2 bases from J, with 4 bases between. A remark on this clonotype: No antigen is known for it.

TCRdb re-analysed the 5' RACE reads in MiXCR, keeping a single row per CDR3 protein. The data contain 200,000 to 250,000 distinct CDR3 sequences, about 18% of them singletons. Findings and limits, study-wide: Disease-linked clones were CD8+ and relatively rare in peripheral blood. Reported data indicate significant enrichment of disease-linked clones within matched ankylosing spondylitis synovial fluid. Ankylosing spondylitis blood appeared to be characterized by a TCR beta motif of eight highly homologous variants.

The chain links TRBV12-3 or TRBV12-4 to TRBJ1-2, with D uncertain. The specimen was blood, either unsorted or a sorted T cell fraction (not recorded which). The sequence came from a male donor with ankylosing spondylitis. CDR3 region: CASSLWNYGYTF. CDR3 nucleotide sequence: TGTGCCAGCAGTTTGTGGAACTATGGCTACACCTTC.